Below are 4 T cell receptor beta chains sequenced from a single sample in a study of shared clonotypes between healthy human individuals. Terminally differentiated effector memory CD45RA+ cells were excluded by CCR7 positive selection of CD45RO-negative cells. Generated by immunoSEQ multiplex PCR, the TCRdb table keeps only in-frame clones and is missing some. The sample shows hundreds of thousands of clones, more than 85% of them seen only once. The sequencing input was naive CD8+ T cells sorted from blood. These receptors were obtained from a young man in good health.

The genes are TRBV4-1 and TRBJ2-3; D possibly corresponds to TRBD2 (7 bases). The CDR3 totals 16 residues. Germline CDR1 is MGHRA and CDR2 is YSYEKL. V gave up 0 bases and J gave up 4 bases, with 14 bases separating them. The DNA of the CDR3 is TGCGCCAGCAGCCAAGATCCGGGGAGGGGGGCAGATACGCAGTATTTT. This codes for CASSQDPGRGADTQYF.

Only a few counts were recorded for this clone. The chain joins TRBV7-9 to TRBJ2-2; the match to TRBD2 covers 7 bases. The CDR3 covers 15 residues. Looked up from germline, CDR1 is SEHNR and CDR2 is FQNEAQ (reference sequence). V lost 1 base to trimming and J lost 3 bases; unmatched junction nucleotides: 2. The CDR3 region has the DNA TGTGCCAGCAGCTTAGGCGGGAGTGACACCGGGGAGCTGTTTTTT. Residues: CASSLGGSDTGELFF. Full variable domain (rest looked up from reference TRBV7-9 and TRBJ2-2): DTGVSQNPRHKITKRGQNVTFRCDPISEHNRLYWYRQTLGQGPEFLTYFQNEAQLEKSRLLSDRFSAERPKGSFSTLEIQRTEQGDSAMYLCASSLGGSDTGELFFGEGSRLTVL.

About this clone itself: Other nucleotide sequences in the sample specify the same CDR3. CDR3 protein: CASSLDSGSSYEQYF. The CDR3 nucleotides read TGTGCCAGCAGTCTTGATAGCGGTAGCTCCTACGAGCAGTACTTC. The chain links TRBV27 to TRBJ2-7; D may be TRBD2 (6 bases). Germline lookup yields CDR1 MNHEY and CDR2 SMNVEV (reference sequence). CDR3 length: 15 residues. Trimming left V 5 bases short and J 0 bases short, with 14 bases between.

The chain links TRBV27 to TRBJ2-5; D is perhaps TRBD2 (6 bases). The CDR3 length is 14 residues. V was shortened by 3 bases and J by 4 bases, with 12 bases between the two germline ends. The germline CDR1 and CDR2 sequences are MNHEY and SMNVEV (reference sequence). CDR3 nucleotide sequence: TGTGCCAGCAGTTTGCTGGGACTTGGAGAGACCCAGTACTTC. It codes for CASSLLGLGETQYF.